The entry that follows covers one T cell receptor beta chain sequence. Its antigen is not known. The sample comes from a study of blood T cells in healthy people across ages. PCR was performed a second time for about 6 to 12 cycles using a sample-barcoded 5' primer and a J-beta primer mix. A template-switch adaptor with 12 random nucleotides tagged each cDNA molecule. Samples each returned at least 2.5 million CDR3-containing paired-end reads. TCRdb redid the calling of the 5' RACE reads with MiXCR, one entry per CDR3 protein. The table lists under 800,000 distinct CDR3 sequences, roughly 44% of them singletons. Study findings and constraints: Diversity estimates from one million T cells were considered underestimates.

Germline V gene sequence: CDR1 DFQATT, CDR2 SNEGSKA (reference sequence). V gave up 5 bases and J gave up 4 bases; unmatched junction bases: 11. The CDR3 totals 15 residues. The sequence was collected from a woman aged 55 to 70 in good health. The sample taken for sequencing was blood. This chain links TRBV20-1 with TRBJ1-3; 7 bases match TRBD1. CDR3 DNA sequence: TGCAGTGCTTCGGGCGAACAGGGGTGGGGAAACACCATATATTTT. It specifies CSASGEQGWGNTIYF.